One T cell receptor (beta chain) is described in this entry. The germline gives CDR1 SGDLS, CDR2 YYNGEE. CDR3 length: 16 residues. V lost 0 bases to trimming and J lost 3 bases, with 12 bases between them. This sample is drawn from a study of blood T cell repertoires in COVID-19. Turning to the study itself: The United States, Italy and Spain supplied acute and convalescent COVID-19 samples.

Here immunoSEQ multiplex PCR was the method, and the copy in TCRdb shows in-frame clones only, minus some. The sample carries 200,000 to 300,000 clones, about nine tenths recorded once. The clonotype originates from a woman in her 40s with acute or convalescent COVID-19. The sequencing input was peripheral blood. V usage is TRBV9 and J usage is TRBJ2-2; D is possibly TRBD1 (5 bases). CDR3 in DNA: TGTGCCAGCAGCGTAGGGCAGGGAAGGGACACCGGGGAGCTGTTTTTT. It specifies CASSVGQGRDTGELFF.